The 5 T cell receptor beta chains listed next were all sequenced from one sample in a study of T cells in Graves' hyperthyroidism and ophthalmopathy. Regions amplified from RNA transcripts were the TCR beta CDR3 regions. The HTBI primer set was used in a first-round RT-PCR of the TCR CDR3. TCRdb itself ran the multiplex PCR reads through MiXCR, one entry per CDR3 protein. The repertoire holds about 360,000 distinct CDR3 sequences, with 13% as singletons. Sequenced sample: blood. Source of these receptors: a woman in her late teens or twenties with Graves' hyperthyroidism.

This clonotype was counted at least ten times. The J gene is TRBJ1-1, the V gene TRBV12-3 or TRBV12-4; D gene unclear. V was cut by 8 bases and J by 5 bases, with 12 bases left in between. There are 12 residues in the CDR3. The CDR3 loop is CASSLTGTEAFF. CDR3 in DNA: TGTGCCAGCTCACTGACCGGGACTGAAGCTTTCTTT.

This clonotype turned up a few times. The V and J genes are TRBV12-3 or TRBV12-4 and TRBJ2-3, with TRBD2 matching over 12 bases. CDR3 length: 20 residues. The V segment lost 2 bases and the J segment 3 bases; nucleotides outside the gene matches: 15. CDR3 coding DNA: TGTGCCAGCAGTTTACTCATGCGTCTAGCGGGGGGGCTCATTACAGATACGCAGTATTTT. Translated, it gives CASSLLMRLAGGLITDTQYF.

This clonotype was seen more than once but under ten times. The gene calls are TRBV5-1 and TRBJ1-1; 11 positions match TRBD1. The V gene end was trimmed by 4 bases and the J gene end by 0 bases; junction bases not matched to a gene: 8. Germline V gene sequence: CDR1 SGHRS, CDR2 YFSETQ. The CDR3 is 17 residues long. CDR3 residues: CASSQTGTGGLNTEAFF. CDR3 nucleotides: TGCGCCAGCAGCCAAACCGGGACAGGGGGATTGAACACTGAAGCTTTCTTT.

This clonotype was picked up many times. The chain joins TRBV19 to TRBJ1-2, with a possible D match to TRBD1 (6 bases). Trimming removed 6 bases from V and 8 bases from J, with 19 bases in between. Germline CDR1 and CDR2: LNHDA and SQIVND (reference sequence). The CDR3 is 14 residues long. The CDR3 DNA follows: TGTGCCAGTAGGTCTCTTACAGGGACGGGCGGCTACACCTTC. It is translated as CASRSLTGTGGYTF.

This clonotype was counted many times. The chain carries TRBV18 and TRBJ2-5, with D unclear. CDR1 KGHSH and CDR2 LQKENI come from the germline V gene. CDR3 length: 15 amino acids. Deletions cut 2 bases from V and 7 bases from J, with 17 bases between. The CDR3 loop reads CASSPEGSGSRTQYF. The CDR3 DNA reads TGTGCCAGCTCACCAGAAGGGTCGGGCTCTAGGACCCAGTACTTC.